The 21 T cell receptor beta chains below all came from one sample that was sequenced in a study of OX40 agonist ivuxolimab in advanced cancers. Only in-frame clones appear in the TCRdb table, and some are missing; sequencing was by immunoSEQ multiplex PCR. The sample records roughly 86,000 clones, roughly nine tenths being singletons. The material sequenced was CD4+ or CD8+ T cells sorted from blood, taken in a trial of the OX40 agonist ivuxolimab. The receptors here all came from an adult with an advanced solid tumor such as melanoma, head and neck, liver or kidney cancer.

The CDR3: CASGVGAMNTEAFF. In DNA, the CDR3 is TGCGCCAGCGGGGTGGGGGCAATGAACACTGAAGCTTTCTTT. The chain employs TRBV5-1 and TRBJ1-1; possibly TRBD1 for D (6 bases). Germline V lookup: CDR1 SGHRS, CDR2 YFSETQ. This CDR3 region has 14 residues. V was shortened by 7 bases and J by 0 bases, with 13 bases between the two germline ends.

Points on this clone: A read error may produce the germline difference seen at one junction end. CDR3 coding DNA: TGTGCTAGCAGCCCCTCTGTTTACGGGACGCGGGTGACCGGGGAGCTGTTTTTT. It translates to CASSPSVYGTRVTGELFF. This chain connects TRBV7-7 to TRBJ2-2, with D perhaps given as TRBD1 or TRBD2 (5 bases each). The CDR3 covers 18 residues. Germline loops: CDR1 SSHAT, CDR2 FNYEAQ (reference sequence).

V gene TRBV28 combines with J gene TRBJ1-2, with 10 bases that match TRBD1. Germline CDR1 reads MDHEN; CDR2 reads SYDVKM. The CDR3 spans 13 residues. V trimming: 1 base; J trimming: 12 bases; junction bases outside the gene matches: 5. The CDR3 reads CASSLSWTGGHTF. The CDR3 region has the DNA TGTGCCAGCAGTTTATCATGGACAGGGGGTCACACCTTC.

V is TRBV5-1 and J is TRBJ1-4, with D unclear. Trimming removed 2 bases from V and 6 bases from J, with 11 bases in between. Germline loops: CDR1 SGHRS, CDR2 YFSETQ. The CDR3 runs to 14 residues. The CDR3 region is CASSFGSDYEKLFF. In nucleotides, the CDR3 is TGCGCCAGCAGCTTTGGGTCTGATTATGAAAAACTGTTTTTT. The full variable domain, its missing parts supplied by reference TRBV5-1 and TRBJ1-4, is KAGVTQTPRYLIKTRGQQVTLSCSPISGHRSVSWYQQTPGQGLQFLFEYFSETQRNKGNFPGRFSGRQFSNSRSEMNVSTLELGDSALYLCASSFGSDYEKLFFGSGTQLSVL.

The chain carries TRBV5-1 and TRBJ2-2; 10 bases are shared with TRBD2. V shed 0 bases, J shed 8 bases, and the junction held 13 bases outside the gene matches. CDR1 is SGHRS and CDR2 is YFSETQ in the germline V gene. The CDR3 length is 18 residues. The CDR3 bases are TGCGCCAGCAGCTTGGCCGCTAGCGGGAGCGTCCAATCGGGGGAGCTGTTTTTT. The encoded protein is CASSLAASGSVQSGELFF.

This chain links TRBV7-8 with TRBJ1-1; D is uncertain. Germline assignment: CDR1 SGHVS and CDR2 FQNEAQ. The germline V and J ends were trimmed by 4 bases and 5 bases, with 14 bases remaining between them. This CDR3 is built from 14 residues. The CDR3 DNA is TGTGCCAGCAGCTACCGGGAGGGAGGGACTGAAGCTTTCTTT. Its translation is CASSYREGGTEAFF.

Notes on this clone: Other DNA variants within this sample encode the same CDR3. The CDR3 is CASSPPGLQETQYF. The DNA of the CDR3 is TGTGCCAGCTCACCACCGGGGCTCCAAGAGACCCAGTACTTC. This chain connects TRBV18 to TRBJ2-5; D is possibly TRBD1 (5 bases). Germline CDR1 reads KGHSH; CDR2 reads LQKENI. Between the trimmed V and J ends, which lost 0 bases and 1 base, there was a span of 6 bases. The CDR3 is 14 amino acids.

The V gene is TRBV2, the J gene TRBJ2-5; no reliable D call. Germline CDR1 SNHLY, CDR2 FYNNEI. Trimming left V 7 bases short and J 2 bases short, with 5 bases between. The CDR3 has 11 amino acids. This chain's CDR3 is CASTVQETQYF. The DNA of the CDR3 is TGTGCCAGCACAGTTCAAGAGACCCAGTACTTC.

The chain carries TRBV7-2 and TRBJ2-7; tentative D call: TRBD1 (5 bases). Trimming removed 5 bases at V and 6 bases at J, with 20 bases between. Germline CDR1 reads SGHTA; CDR2 reads FQGNSA. This CDR3 comprises 15 residues. CDR3 coding DNA: TGTGCCAGCAGCCTTGCTCATTTACAGGTTTCCGAGCAGTACTTC. Its protein product is CASSLAHLQVSEQYF.

The rearrangement links TRBV6-6 to TRBJ1-4, with D possibly TRBD1 on 6 matching bases. V lost 6 bases to trimming and J lost 7 bases, with 15 bases between them. This CDR3 is 14 amino acids long. Looked up from germline, CDR1 is MNHNY and CDR2 is SVGAGI (reference sequence). As DNA, the CDR3 is TGTGCCAGCAGAGAAAGGGGGAGTTTTGAAAAACTGTTTTTT. This encodes CASRERGSFEKLFF.

CDR3 sequence: CASSPPGSPTDTQYF. For the CDR3, the DNA is TGTGCCAGCTCTCCCCCGGGCAGCCCAACGGATACGCAGTATTTT. The chain combines TRBV18 with TRBJ2-3; unclear D gene. The CDR3 runs 15 residues. The germline CDR1 and CDR2 sequences are KGHSH and LQKENI. The V gene lost 6 bases and the J gene lost 6 bases, with 19 bases spanning the gap.

DNA for the CDR3: TGTGCCAGCAGACAGGGACAGACTAATGAAAAACTGTTTTTT. It is translated as CASRQGQTNEKLFF. The rearrangement links TRBV6-6 to TRBJ1-4; 7 bases are a match to TRBD1. J gave up 2 bases and V 6 bases, and 3 bases lay outside the gene matches. Germline-derived CDR1 and CDR2 are MNHNY and SVGAGI (reference sequence). The CDR3 is made up of 14 amino acids.

The chain carries TRBV10-3 and TRBJ2-3; a possible D gene is TRBD2 (6 bases). Trimming removed 8 bases from V and 0 bases from J, with 18 bases in between. Germline loops: CDR1 ENHRY, CDR2 SYGVKD. The CDR3 runs 16 residues. The CDR3 reads CAISGTGSTSTDTQYF. The CDR3, as DNA: TGTGCCATCTCCGGAACCGGGAGCACGAGCACAGATACGCAGTATTTT.

The rearrangement uses TRBV6-6 and TRBJ2-7, with a possible D match to TRBD1 (5 bases). The CDR3 is made up of 13 amino acids. Per the germline V gene, CDR1 is MNHNY and CDR2 is SVGAGI (reference sequence). Trimming cost V 7 bases and J 6 bases, with 16 bases left between them. CDR3 in amino acids: CASNRNLPSEQYF. In DNA, the CDR3 is TGTGCCAGCAACAGGAACTTGCCAAGCGAGCAGTACTTC.

This chain links TRBV18 with TRBJ2-3; D not certain. Germline loops: CDR1 KGHSH, CDR2 LQKENI. V lost 6 bases and J lost 5, with 9 bases in between. The CDR3 consists of 12 residues. The CDR3 is CASSPSEDTQYF. As DNA, the CDR3 is TGTGCCAGCTCCCCGAGCGAAGATACGCAGTATTTT.

The chain couples TRBV28 to TRBJ1-5, with 8 bases identical to TRBD1. This CDR3 has 16 residues. With 4 bases clipped from V and 0 bases from J, the junction kept 5 bases outside the gene matches. CDR1 and CDR2 from the germline V gene are MDHEN and SYDVKM. The CDR3 DNA follows: TGTGCCAGCAGTTCCGGACAGGGTTATAGCAATCAGCCCCAGCATTTT. Translated, it gives CASSSGQGYSNQPQHF.

V and J are TRBV14 and TRBJ1-3; possible D gene TRBD1, 5 bases. V was clipped by 8 bases and J by 1 base, with 6 bases between them. This CDR3 comprises 12 residues. CDR1 is SGHDN and CDR2 is FVKESK in the germline V gene. The CDR3 sequence: CASGGSGNTIYF. DNA for the CDR3: TGTGCCAGCGGGGGTTCTGGAAACACCATATATTTT.

The chain has TRBV5-1 and TRBJ2-2; no clear D gene. V was clipped by 1 base and J by 4 bases, with 11 bases between them. CDR3 length: 15 amino acids. CDR1 and CDR2 from the germline V gene are SGHRS and YFSETQ. CDR3 residues: CASSLHVGSTGELFF. CDR3 DNA sequence: TGCGCCAGCAGCTTGCATGTGGGCAGCACCGGGGAGCTGTTTTTT.

This sequence joins TRBV7-9 and TRBJ2-1, with D perhaps being TRBD1 or TRBD2 (6 bases each). The CDR3 covers 18 residues. Trimming stripped 5 bases from V and 0 bases from J, with 20 bases between. Germline CDR1 and CDR2: SEHNR and FQNEAQ (reference sequence). CDR3 loop: CASSKRQGFGSSYNEQFF. Here the CDR3 DNA reads TGTGCCAGCAGCAAGAGGCAGGGGTTCGGGAGCTCCTACAATGAGCAGTTCTTC. Based on the CDR3 plus reference TRBV7-9 and TRBJ2-1, the full variable domain is DTGVSQNPRHKITKRGQNVTFRCDPISEHNRLYWYRQTLGQGPEFLTYFQNEAQLEKSRLLSDRFSAERPKGSFSTLEIQRTEQGDSAMYLCASSKRQGFGSSYNEQFFGPGTRLTVL.

Remarks on this clone: Other DNA sequences in this sample translate to the same CDR3. The V call is TRBV18, the J call TRBJ2-1; TRBD2 aligns across 12 bases. This CDR3 has 16 amino acids. Germline CDR1 and CDR2: KGHSH and LQKENI. Losses at the gene ends were 3 bases for V and 3 bases for J; bases not matched to a gene: 3. CDR3 region: CASSPGLAGRYNEQFF. CDR3 DNA: TGTGCCAGCTCACCGGGACTAGCGGGTCGCTACAATGAGCAGTTCTTC.

The chain is built from TRBV7-2 and TRBJ2-2; 11 nucleotides agree with TRBD2. CDR3 size: 18 residues. Germline lookup yields CDR1 SGHTA and CDR2 FQGNSA. V shed 1 base and J 2 bases; nucleotides not matched to a gene: 6. The CDR3 protein is CASSLEGSGRDNTGELFF. For the CDR3, the DNA is TGTGCCAGCAGCTTAGAGGGTAGCGGGAGGGATAACACCGGGGAGCTGTTTTTT. The whole variable domain, remainder taken from reference TRBV7-2 and TRBJ2-2, is GAGVSQSPSNKVTEKGKDVELRCDPISGHTALYWYRQSLGQGLEFLIYFQGNSAPDKSGLPSDRFSAERTGGSVSTLTIQRTQQEDSAVYLCASSLEGSGRDNTGELFFGEGSRLTVL.